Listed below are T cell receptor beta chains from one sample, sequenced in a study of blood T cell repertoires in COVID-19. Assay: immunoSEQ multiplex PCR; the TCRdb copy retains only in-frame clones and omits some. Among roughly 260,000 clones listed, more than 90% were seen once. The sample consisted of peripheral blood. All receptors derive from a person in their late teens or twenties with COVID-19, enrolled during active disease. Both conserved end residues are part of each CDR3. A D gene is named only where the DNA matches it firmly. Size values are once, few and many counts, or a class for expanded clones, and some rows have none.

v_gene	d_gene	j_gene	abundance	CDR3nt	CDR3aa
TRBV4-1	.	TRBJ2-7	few	TGCGCCAGCAGCCAAGCCCGGACAGCTAACTCCTACGAGCAGTACTTC	CASSQARTANSYEQYF
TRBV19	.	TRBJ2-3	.	TGTGCCACCAAGCGGGCAAGCACAGATACGCAGTATTTT	CATKRASTDTQYF
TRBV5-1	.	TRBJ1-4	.	TGCGCCAGCAGCTTGGGGGGCTCAAGAAATGAAAAACTGTTTTTT	CASSLGGSRNEKLFF
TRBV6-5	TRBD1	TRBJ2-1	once	TGTGCCAGCAGGAAGGACAGGGGGGCTCTCAATGAGCAGTTCTTC	CASRKDRGALNEQFF
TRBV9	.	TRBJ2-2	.	TGTGCCAGCAGCGTAGGAGGGCCCACCGGGGAGCTGTTTTTT	CASSVGGPTGELFF
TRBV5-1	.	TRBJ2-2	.	TGCGCCAGCAGCAAACGCGGAGGGACCGGGGAGCTGTTTTTT	CASSKRGGTGELFF
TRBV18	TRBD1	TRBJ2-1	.	TGTGCCAGCTCACCCTCGACAGGGGGCAATGAGCAGTTCTTC	CASSPSTGGNEQFF
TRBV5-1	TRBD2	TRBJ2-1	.	TGCGCCAGCAGCTTAGGGCTAGCGGGAGGACGGAATGAGCAGTTCTTC	CASSLGLAGGRNEQFF
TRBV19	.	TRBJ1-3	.	TGTGCCAGTATATCGGACAGTATCTCTGGAAACACCATATATTTT	CASISDSISGNTIYF
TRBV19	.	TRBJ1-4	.	TGTGCCACTAGTTCGGGTATCAGTGAAAAACTGTTTTTT	CATSSGISEKLFF
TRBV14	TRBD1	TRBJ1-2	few	TGTGCCAGCAGCTCCCGGACAGGGGGATTTGGCTACACCTTC	CASSSRTGGFGYTF
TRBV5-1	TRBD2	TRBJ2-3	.	TGCGCCAGCAGCTTCCGAGGGAGGGAGGGTCACACAGATACGCAGTATTTT	CASSFRGREGHTDTQYF
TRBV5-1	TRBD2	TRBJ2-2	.	TGCGCCAGCAGCTCCCGGACTAGCGGGATTACCGGGGAGCTGTTTTTT	CASSSRTSGITGELFF
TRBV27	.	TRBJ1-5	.	TGTGCCAGCGCCCCTCAGCGGGATCAGCCCCAGCATTTT	CASAPQRDQPQHF
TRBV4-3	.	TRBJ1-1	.	TGCGCCAGCAGCCAAGAAACCGACAGCTTAGCGGGAATGAACACTGAAGCTTTCTTT	CASSQETDSLAGMNTEAFF
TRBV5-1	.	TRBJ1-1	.	TGCGCCAGCAGCTTCAACTTCGACACATTGAACACTGAAGCTTTCTTT	CASSFNFDTLNTEAFF
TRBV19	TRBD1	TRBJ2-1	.	TGTGCCAGCAGGACAGGAGTTAACAATGAGCAGTTCTTC	CASRTGVNNEQFF
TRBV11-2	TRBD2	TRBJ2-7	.	TGTGCCAGCAGCTTAGAACTAGCGGGAGCAGGCGGGGGGAGGGTCTACGAGCAGTACTTC	CASSLELAGAGGGRVYEQYF
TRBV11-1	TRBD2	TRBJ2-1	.	TGTGCCAGCAGCTTGGGGAGGGCGGTTTGGAATGAGCAGTTCTTC	CASSLGRAVWNEQFF
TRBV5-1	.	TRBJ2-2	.	TGCGCCAGCAGCTTGGCTCCCCCGAACACCGGGGAGCTGTTTTTT	CASSLAPPNTGELFF
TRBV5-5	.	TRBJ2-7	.	TGTGCCAGCAGCTTGGTCTTCTCCTACGAGCAGTACTTC	CASSLVFSYEQYF
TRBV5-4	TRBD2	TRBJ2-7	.	TGTGCCAGCAGCACTTCCGGGACTAGCGGGCTGGAGCAGTACTTC	CASSTSGTSGLEQYF
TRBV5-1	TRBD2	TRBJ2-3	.	TGCGCCAGCAGCCCTTCTACACCACTAGCGGGAGAAACAGATACGCAGTATTTT	CASSPSTPLAGETDTQYF
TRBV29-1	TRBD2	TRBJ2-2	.	TGCAGCGTTGAACTAGACCCGTGGGGGGGCGGGGAGCTGTTTTTT	CSVELDPWGGGELFF